This is a list of T cell receptor beta chains from one sample in a study of response to subunit inactivated influenza vaccine. Using its own MiXCR run on the RT-PCR reads, TCRdb lists one record per CDR3 protein. The table has fewer than 200,000 distinct CDR3 sequences, about 9.3% seen once; the top ten hold approximately 10%. The material sequenced was non-naive T cells sorted from PBMCs, taken on the day of vaccination. The receptors come from a man aged 45-65 years who received an inactivated influenza vaccine. CDR3s include the opening cysteine and the closing phenylalanine or tryptophan. The order of the fields is D gene, V gene, CDR3 protein. D genes are given only for firm matches.

D gene: .; V gene: TRBV24-1; CDR3 protein: CATSDLQGTRSTDTQYF
D gene: .; V gene: TRBV24-1; CDR3 protein: CATSDAPGQSLTDTQYF
D gene: TRBD2; V gene: TRBV29-1; CDR3 protein: CSVGTRGTGELFF
D gene: TRBD2; V gene: TRBV29-1; CDR3 protein: CSVAGTSGDEQFF
D gene: .; V gene: TRBV14; CDR3 protein: CASSEGQVGTQYF
D gene: .; V gene: TRBV10-1; CDR3 protein: CASRRRGTRSYEQYF
D gene: TRBD1; V gene: TRBV12-3/TRBV12-4; CDR3 protein: CASSRDRGRIGRQETQYF
D gene: .; V gene: TRBV7-9; CDR3 protein: CASSSYRGNNEQFF
D gene: .; V gene: TRBV3-1; CDR3 protein: CASSQDVQVISYGYTF
D gene: TRBD2; V gene: TRBV4-3; CDR3 protein: CASSQDEAAGGLNTQYF
D gene: TRBD1; V gene: TRBV3-1; CDR3 protein: CASSQAGTGGNTIYF
D gene: TRBD2; V gene: TRBV6-1; CDR3 protein: CASSSGTSGRGGGNGQFF
D gene: .; V gene: TRBV11-2; CDR3 protein: CASSLGFVGGLSTDTQYF
D gene: TRBD2; V gene: TRBV10-2; CDR3 protein: CASSLAGGNNEQFF
D gene: TRBD2; V gene: TRBV12-3/TRBV12-4; CDR3 protein: CASSFGGGSYEQYF
D gene: .; V gene: TRBV6-5; CDR3 protein: CASSYGRGNEKLFF
D gene: .; V gene: TRBV28; CDR3 protein: CASRPPKGSGTDTQYF
D gene: TRBD2; V gene: TRBV28; CDR3 protein: CASSTVAGGPYNEQFF
D gene: TRBD1; V gene: TRBV14; CDR3 protein: CASSQVGRGKNEQFF
D gene: .; V gene: TRBV15; CDR3 protein: CATSRDLPQTLSGANVLTF
D gene: TRBD2; V gene: TRBV10-2; CDR3 protein: CASSETSGNSGANVLTF
D gene: .; V gene: TRBV10-3; CDR3 protein: CAISEPAGANTEAFF
D gene: TRBD1; V gene: TRBV6-2/TRBV6-3; CDR3 protein: CASSYLDRGKQPQHF
D gene: .; V gene: TRBV20-1; CDR3 protein: CSAVHQGNQPQHF